The source of this T cell receptor beta chain is a study of blood T cell repertoires in COVID-19. Study background: From T cells, B-cell-depleted T cells, or PBMCs came the material, which was cDNA or gDNA.

In the authors' methods: Estimation of nucleated cell counts was performed using reference gene primer amplification. Sequenced by immunoSEQ multiplex PCR; TCRdb stores in-frame clones only, minus some. V, J and clone size are taken as reported in that table, and D and trimming were inferred from the DNA itself. Among about 66,000 clones listed, over 85% were seen once. V was clipped by 5 bases and J by 8 bases, with 16 bases between them. Germline values: CDR1 SGHTA, CDR2 FQGNSA. The CDR3 has 14 amino acids. This TCR derives from a man aged 55 to 70 with acute or convalescent COVID-19. Sequenced input: peripheral blood. The J gene is TRBJ1-3, the V gene TRBV7-2; D gene uncertain. CDR3 protein: CASSLLRGADTIYF. The CDR3 coding sequence is TGTGCCAGCAGCCTCCTACGAGGTGCGGACACCATATATTTT. Looking up the rest from reference TRBV7-2 and TRBJ1-3 gives the full variable domain: GAGVSQSPSNKVTEKGKDVELRCDPISGHTALYWYRQSLGQGLEFLIYFQGNSAPDKSGLPSDRFSAERTGGSVSTLTIQRTQQEDSAVYLCASSLLRGADTIYFGEGSWLTVV.